The 10 T cell receptor beta chains reported below all come from one sample, sequenced in a study of T cell responses to AZD1222 COVID-19 vaccine. Clones were sequenced by immunoSEQ multiplex PCR, and TCRdb holds only the in-frame ones, with some missing. The sample includes approximately 140,000 clones, approximately 95% seen only once; the top ten take 0.91%. This material consisted of peripheral blood, taken on day 0 of MenACWY control vaccination. The receptors shown here come from an adult in good health.

The J gene is TRBJ1-1, the V gene TRBV18; 9 bases agree with TRBD1. The ends lost 6 bases at V and 1 base at J; junction bases unmatched: 6. This CDR3 region has 15 residues. Germline-derived CDR1 and CDR2 are KGHSH and LQKENI. CDR3 in DNA: TGTGCCAGCTCTGGACAGGGGACAGAGAACACTGAAGCTTTCTTT. It codes for CASSGQGTENTEAFF.

This chain connects TRBV27 to TRBJ1-1, with a weak D call TRBD1 (5 bases). V lost 9 bases and J lost 8, with 16 bases in between. Germline CDR1 MNHEY, CDR2 SMNVEV (reference sequence). The CDR3 totals 12 residues. The chain's CDR3 is CASTQGPGEAFF. The CDR3, as DNA: TGTGCCAGTACCCAGGGCCCCGGCGAAGCTTTCTTT.

The V call is TRBV24-1, the J call TRBJ2-1, with TRBD2 matching 12 bases. CDR1 is KGHDR and CDR2 is SFDVKD in the germline V gene. J was trimmed by 3 bases and V by 3 bases; bases with no gene match: 8. The CDR3 length is 18 residues. The CDR3 region is CATSDTRPTSGSYNEQFF. The CDR3 coding sequence is TGTGCCACCAGTGATACGCGTCCGACTAGCGGGAGCTACAATGAGCAGTTCTTC.

The chain uses TRBV9 and TRBJ1-1; 8 bases line up with TRBD1. The V and J ends lost 3 bases and 4 bases, in that order; junction bases with no gene match: 8. This CDR3 has 15 residues. The germline V gene encodes CDR1 SGDLS and CDR2 YYNGEE. The CDR3 region has the DNA TGTGCCAGCAGCGGAGGACAGGGAGGATTCACTGAAGCTTTCTTT. Translated, it gives CASSGGQGGFTEAFF.

The chain carries TRBV6-5 and TRBJ2-1; D gene uncertain. Trimming left V 8 bases short and J 4 bases short, with 15 bases between. In germline, CDR1 is MNHEY, CDR2 SVGAGI. The CDR3 sequence is 14 residues long. The CDR3 nucleotides read TGTGCCAGCGTGTTAGATAGTGGGTACAATGAGCAGTTCTTC. Its translation is CASVLDSGYNEQFF.

The V call is TRBV10-1, the J call TRBJ1-1; D not certain. The CDR3 runs to 15 residues. CDR1 and CDR2 from the germline V gene are WNHNN and SYGVQD (reference sequence). The V and J ends lost 0 bases and 3 bases respectively, with 11 bases between them. The CDR3 DNA reads as TGCGCCAGCAGTGAGTCGTTGTGGTCTGACACTGAAGCTTTCTTT. It encodes CASSESLWSDTEAFF.

The CDR3 coding sequence is TGTGCCAGCAGCCAAGACGCCAGGGCGAACACTGAAGCTTTCTTT. It is translated as CASSQDARANTEAFF. The chain joins TRBV3-1 (or the pseudogene TRBV3-2) to TRBJ1-1, with D perhaps TRBD1 (5 bases). Trimming shortened V by 0 bases and J by 1 base, and 9 bases separated the two germline ends. This CDR3 comprises 15 residues. Per the germline V gene, CDR1 is LGHDT and CDR2 is YNNKEL (reference sequence).

J is TRBJ2-7 and V is TRBV3-1 (or the pseudogene TRBV3-2); perhaps TRBD2 as D (7 bases). V lost 7 bases and J lost 2, with 27 bases in between. The CDR3 loop spans 18 amino acids. Germline CDR1 reads LGHDT; CDR2 reads YNNKEL (reference sequence). The CDR3 here is CASTEGRGGSKLPYEQYF. The DNA of the CDR3 is TGTGCCAGCACCGAAGGAAGGGGGGGGAGCAAACTCCCCTACGAGCAGTACTTC.

This rearrangement joins TRBV7-2 to TRBJ1-2; no definite D call. Germline V gives CDR1 SGHTA, CDR2 FQGNSA. Deletions cut 3 bases from V and 0 bases from J, with 14 bases between. This CDR3 is 16 amino acids long. The CDR3 region is CASSLDPRGSNYGYTF. DNA for the CDR3: TGTGCCAGCAGCTTGGACCCCCGCGGATCTAACTATGGCTACACCTTC.

The J gene is TRBJ1-5, the V gene TRBV6-5; no reliable D call. The germline CDR1 and CDR2 sequences are MNHEY and SVGAGI. V was cut by 5 bases and J by 10 bases, with 15 bases left in between. This CDR3 contains 13 residues. This CDR3 reads CASSPDVIRPQHF. CDR3 nucleotides: TGTGCCAGCAGTCCCGATGTGATTCGACCCCAGCATTTT.